This T cell receptor (beta chain) was identified in a study of control samples from healthy donors and cancer patients. Germline-derived CDR1 and CDR2 are KGHDR and SFDVKD. This CDR3 is 14 amino acids long. V shed 9 bases and J shed 7 bases, with 20 bases lying between them. This table comes from immunoSEQ multiplex PCR, and its TCRdb copy is limited to in-frame clones, with some not included. The data show roughly 200,000 clones, with approximately 91% seen just once and approximately 2% held by the top ten. This sequence joins TRBV24-1 and TRBJ1-2; no reliable D call. This sequence originates from a man aged 25 to 45 in good health. Sequencing was done on a sample of blood. The chain's CDR3 is CATSDRFVSSGYTF. In DNA form, the CDR3 reads TGTGCCACCTCCGACCGATTTGTTTCGTCTGGCTACACCTTC.